This TCR beta chain was identified in a study of identical twins. General study results and limits: Out-of-frame alpha sequences common to twins were enriched for low generation probability.

This clonotype was detected a few times. The antigen is undetermined. TCRdb reanalysed the 5' RACE reads using MiXCR and keeps one entry per CDR3 protein. The table records just under 650,000 distinct CDR3 sequences, less than 9% of them present only once. The sample also formed part of further work on yellow fever vaccine responses in identical twins.

The receptor comes from a woman under 30 in good health. The sample was PBMCs.

The CDR3 DNA sequence: TGTGCCAGCAGCTCAAGGGTGACTTCCACAGATACGCAGTATTTT. Its protein product is CASSSRVTSTDTQYF. This sequence joins TRBV7-3 and TRBJ2-3; no definite D call. The germline V gene has CDR1 SGHTA and CDR2 FQGTGA. V lost 4 bases and J lost 2, with 13 bases in between. The CDR3 length is 15 residues.